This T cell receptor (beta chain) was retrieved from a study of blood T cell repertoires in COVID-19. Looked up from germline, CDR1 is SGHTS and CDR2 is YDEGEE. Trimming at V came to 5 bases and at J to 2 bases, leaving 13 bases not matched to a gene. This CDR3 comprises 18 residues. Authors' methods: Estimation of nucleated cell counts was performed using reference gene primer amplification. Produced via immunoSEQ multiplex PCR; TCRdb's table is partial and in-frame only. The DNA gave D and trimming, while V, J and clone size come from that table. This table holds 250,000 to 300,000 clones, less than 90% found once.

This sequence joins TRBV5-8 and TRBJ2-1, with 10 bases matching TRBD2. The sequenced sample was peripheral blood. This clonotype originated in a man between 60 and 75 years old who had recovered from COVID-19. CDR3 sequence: CASSPIRGLAGAYNEQFF. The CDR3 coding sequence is TGTGCCAGCAGTCCTATCCGGGGCCTAGCGGGAGCCTACAATGAGCAGTTCTTC.